The rows below give T cell receptor beta chains drawn from one sample of a study of blood T cell repertoires in COVID-19. The method was immunoSEQ multiplex PCR; TCRdb's version includes in-frame clones alone and lacks a portion of them. The table shows approximately 250,000 clones, with 84% occurring only once. What was sequenced was peripheral blood. Every receptor here comes from a man aged 35-49 years who had recovered from COVID-19. The CDR3 runs from the conserved cysteine through the conserved F or W. A D gene is named only where the DNA matches it firmly. Size is omitted from some rows. Given values are once, few, many or a class for expanded clones.

D gene	V gene	J gene	clone size	CDR3 DNA	CDR3 protein
.	TRBV5-4	TRBJ2-2	once	TGTGCCAGCAGCGCCACGGACGGGAGCGGCGGGGAGCTGTTTTTT	CASSATDGSGGELFF
TRBD1	TRBV7-9	TRBJ2-5	.	TGTGCCAGCAGCCGGGACAGCCAAGAGACCCAGTACTTC	CASSRDSQETQYF
.	TRBV19	TRBJ2-7	few	TGTGCCAGTAGTTTCACCCACTCCGAGCAGTACTTC	CASSFTHSEQYF
.	TRBV10-3	TRBJ2-7	.	TGTGCCATCAGCGGGTACTCCTACGAGCAGTACTTC	CAISGYSYEQYF
TRBD2	TRBV9	TRBJ2-3	.	TGTGCCAGCAGCGTAGGAACTAGCGGGGAAACAGATACGCAGTATTTT	CASSVGTSGETDTQYF
TRBD2	TRBV5-4	TRBJ2-7	.	TGTGCCAGCAGGATGGGGCGGGGGACTTCCTACGAGCAGTACTTC	CASRMGRGTSYEQYF
.	TRBV11-3	TRBJ2-3	.	TGTGCCAGCAGCCAACGACAGCTAGGCACAGATACGCAGTATTTT	CASSQRQLGTDTQYF
TRBD2	TRBV10-3	TRBJ2-3	once	TGTGCCATCAGTGAGTCGGGCCCAGCGGGGGGAGATACGCAGTATTTT	CAISESGPAGGDTQYF
.	TRBV30	TRBJ2-6	.	TGTGCCTGGAGCCCCAGCTCTGGGGCCAACGTCCTGACTTTC	CAWSPSSGANVLTF
TRBD1	TRBV19	TRBJ1-5	.	TGTGCCAGTAGTCCCGGGGCACAGGGGTCGGGCAATCAGCCCCAGCATTTT	CASSPGAQGSGNQPQHF
TRBD1	TRBV18	TRBJ1-2	.	TGTGCCAGCTCACCGCTCCCCTCCCAGGGGGTGGTCTATGGCTACACCTTC	CASSPLPSQGVVYGYTF
.	TRBV5-1	TRBJ1-6	.	TGCGCCAGCTCCTACGACGGGCAGGGAAGATCACCCCTCCACTTT	CASSYDGQGRSPLHF
.	TRBV4-1	TRBJ2-2	once	TGCGCCAGCAGCCAAGGAGGTATCAGGGGTAGGACCGGGGAGCTGTTTTTT	CASSQGGIRGRTGELFF
.	TRBV28	TRBJ2-2	.	TGTGCCAGCAGTTTGAGCCAGGGGTTTGGCACCGGGGAGCTGTTTTTT	CASSLSQGFGTGELFF
TRBD1	TRBV19	TRBJ1-5	.	TGTGCCAGTAGTATGGGGACAGGCGGTCCAAATCAGCCCCAGCATTTT	CASSMGTGGPNQPQHF
.	TRBV6-2/TRBV6-3	TRBJ2-2	.	TGTGCCAGCAGTTTAGGGGCGAACACCGGGGAGCTGTTTTTT	CASSLGANTGELFF
.	TRBV4-3	TRBJ1-6	.	TGCGCCAGCAGCCAAGGCGCAGGGAATGATTATAATTCACCCCTCCACTTT	CASSQGAGNDYNSPLHF
TRBD1	TRBV7-7	TRBJ2-2	few	TGTGCTAGCAGCTTCGACAGGGGGGCCGGGGAGCTGTTTTTT	CASSFDRGAGELFF
TRBD2	TRBV30	TRBJ2-1	.	TGTGCCTGGCTTCTAGCGGGGGGCGTGAATGAGCAGTTCTTC	CAWLLAGGVNEQFF
.	TRBV6-5	TRBJ1-1	.	TGTGCCAGCAGTTACTCAGGCCGGGGCACTGAAGCTTTCTTT	CASSYSGRGTEAFF
.	TRBV10-3	TRBJ2-3	once	TGTGCCATCAGTGTGGACTCCGGCGGGCCAGATACGCAGTATTTT	CAISVDSGGPDTQYF
.	TRBV9	TRBJ2-1	.	TGTGCCAGCAGCGTAGGGAGCTCCTACAATGAGCAGTTCTTC	CASSVGSSYNEQFF
TRBD2	TRBV7-2	TRBJ2-5	.	TGTGCCAGCAGCTATACCGGGACTAGGGGGGTCGAGACCCAGTACTTC	CASSYTGTRGVETQYF
.	TRBV27	TRBJ1-6	.	TGTGCCAGCAGTTTAACCGGGACACAGAATTCACCCCTCCACTTT	CASSLTGTQNSPLHF
.	TRBV5-1	TRBJ1-2	few	TGCGCCAGCAGCTTGGTGGCAGGGAATAGAGATGGCTACACCTTC	CASSLVAGNRDGYTF
TRBD2	TRBV7-9	TRBJ2-1	.	TGTGCCAGCAGCTCTGGACTAGCTGTGAATGAGCAGTTCTTC	CASSSGLAVNEQFF
.	TRBV5-4	TRBJ1-1	.	TGTGCCAGCAGCTTGGCTCCCGGGAGTAGGACTGAAGCTTTCTTT	CASSLAPGSRTEAFF